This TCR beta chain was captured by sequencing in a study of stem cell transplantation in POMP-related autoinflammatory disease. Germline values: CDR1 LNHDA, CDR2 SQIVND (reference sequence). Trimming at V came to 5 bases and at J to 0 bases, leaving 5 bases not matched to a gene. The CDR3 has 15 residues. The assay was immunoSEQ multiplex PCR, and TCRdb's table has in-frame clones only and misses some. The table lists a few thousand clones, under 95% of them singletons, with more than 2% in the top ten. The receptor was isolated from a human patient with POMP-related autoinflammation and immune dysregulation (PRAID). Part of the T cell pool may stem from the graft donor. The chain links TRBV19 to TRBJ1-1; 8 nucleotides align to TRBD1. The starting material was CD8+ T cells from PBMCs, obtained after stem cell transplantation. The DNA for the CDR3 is TGTGCCAGTAGTCTAGGGACAGGATTGAACACTGAAGCTTTCTTT. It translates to CASSLGTGLNTEAFF.